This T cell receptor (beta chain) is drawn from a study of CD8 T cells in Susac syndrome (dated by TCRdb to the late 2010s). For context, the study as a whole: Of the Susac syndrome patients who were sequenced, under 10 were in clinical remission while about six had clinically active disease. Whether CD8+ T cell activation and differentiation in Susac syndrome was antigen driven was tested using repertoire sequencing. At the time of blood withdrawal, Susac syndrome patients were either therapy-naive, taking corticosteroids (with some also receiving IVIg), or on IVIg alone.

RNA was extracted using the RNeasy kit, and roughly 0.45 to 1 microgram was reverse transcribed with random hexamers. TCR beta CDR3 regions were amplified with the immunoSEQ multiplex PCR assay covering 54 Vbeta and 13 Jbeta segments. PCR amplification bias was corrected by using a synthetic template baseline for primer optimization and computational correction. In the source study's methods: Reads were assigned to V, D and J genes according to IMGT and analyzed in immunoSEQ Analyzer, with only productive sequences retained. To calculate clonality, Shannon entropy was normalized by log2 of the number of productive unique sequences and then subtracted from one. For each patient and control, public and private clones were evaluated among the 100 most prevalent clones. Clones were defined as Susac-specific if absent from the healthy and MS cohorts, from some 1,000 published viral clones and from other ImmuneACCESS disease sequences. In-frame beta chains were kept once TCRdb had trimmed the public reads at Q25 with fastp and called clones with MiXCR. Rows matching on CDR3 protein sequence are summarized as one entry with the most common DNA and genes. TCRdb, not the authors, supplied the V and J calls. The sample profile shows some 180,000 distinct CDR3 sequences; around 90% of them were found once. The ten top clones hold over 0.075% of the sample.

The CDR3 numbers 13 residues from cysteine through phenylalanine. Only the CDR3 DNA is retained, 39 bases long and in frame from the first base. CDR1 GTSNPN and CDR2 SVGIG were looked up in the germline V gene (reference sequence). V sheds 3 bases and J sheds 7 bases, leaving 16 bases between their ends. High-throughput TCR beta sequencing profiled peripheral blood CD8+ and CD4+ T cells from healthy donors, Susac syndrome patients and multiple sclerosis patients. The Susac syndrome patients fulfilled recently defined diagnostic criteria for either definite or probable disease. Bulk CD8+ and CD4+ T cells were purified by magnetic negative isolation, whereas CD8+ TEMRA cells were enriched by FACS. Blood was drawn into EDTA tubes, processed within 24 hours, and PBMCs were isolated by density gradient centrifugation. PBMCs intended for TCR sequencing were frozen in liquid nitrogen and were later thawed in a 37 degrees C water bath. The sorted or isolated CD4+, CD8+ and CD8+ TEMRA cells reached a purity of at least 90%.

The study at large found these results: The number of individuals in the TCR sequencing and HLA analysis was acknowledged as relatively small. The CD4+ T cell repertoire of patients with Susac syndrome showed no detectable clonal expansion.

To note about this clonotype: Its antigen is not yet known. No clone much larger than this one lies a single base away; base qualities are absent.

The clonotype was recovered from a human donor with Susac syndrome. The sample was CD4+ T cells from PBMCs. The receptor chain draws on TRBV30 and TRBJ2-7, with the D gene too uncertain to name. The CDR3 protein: CAWRNPGLGEQYF. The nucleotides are TGTGCCTGGAGAAACCCGGGCCTAGGGGAGCAGTACTTC.